These 3 T cell receptor beta chains originate from one sample sequenced in a study of T cells in Graves' hyperthyroidism and ophthalmopathy. RNA transcripts yielded amplified TCR beta CDR3 regions. The primer set for the first-round RT-PCR of the TCR CDR3 was HTBI. MiXCR, applied by TCRdb to the multiplex PCR reads, yields one record per CDR3 protein. The top ten clones hold about 3.7% of a sample with 360,000 or so distinct CDR3 sequences, under 20% of them seen once. The material sequenced was blood. The receptor set was obtained from a woman under 30 with Graves' hyperthyroidism.

As regards this clonotype: Since a much larger clone is just one base distant, this may be a read error. The CDR3 sequence is CSVSPGLRNSDTF. The CDR3 nucleotides read TGCAGCGTCTCACCGGGTCTTCGGAATTCCGACACCTTC. The chain combines TRBV29-1 with TRBJ1-2; no firm D call. This CDR3 has 13 residues. Germline lookup yields CDR1 SQVTM and CDR2 ANQGSEA. With 6 bases removed from V and 12 bases from J, the gap between germline ends came to 23 bases.

V is TRBV12-3 or TRBV12-4 and J is TRBJ2-2; D not certain. CDR3 length: 14 amino acids. With 8 bases removed from V and 6 bases from J, the gap between germline ends came to 16 bases. CDR3 protein: CASLPDLEPGELFF. CDR3 bases: TGTGCCAGCCTGCCAGACCTTGAACCCGGGGAGCTGTTTTTT.

This clonotype was counted many times. The J gene is TRBJ1-1, the V gene TRBV5-1, with D unresolved. Trimming took 0 bases from V and 3 from J, leaving 9 bases between them. The CDR3 sequence is 14 residues long. The germline gives CDR1 SGHRS, CDR2 YFSETQ. DNA of the CDR3: TGCGCCAGCAGCTTGGGCCAGGCCGACACTGAAGCTTTCTTT. Translating gives CASSLGQADTEAFF.